This passage covers 16 T cell receptor beta chains from one sample sequenced in a study of cytomegalovirus exposure and HLA in healthy donors. PCR involved 60 Vbeta and 13 Jbeta primers. Sequenced by immunoSEQ multiplex PCR; TCRdb stores in-frame clones only, minus some. This table holds more than 150,000 clones, over 65% found once. Sequenced material: PBMCs. The origin of the receptors is a woman between 45 and 60 years old in good health and CMV-seropositive.

The chain couples TRBV5-1 to TRBJ2-5; maybe TRBD2 (6 bases). Matching the DNA end better, TRBJ2-7 makes the J call doubtful. The CDR3 covers 16 residues. Germline V lookup: CDR1 SGHRS, CDR2 YFSETQ. The CDR3 reads CASSLVGGVLRDEQYF. The CDR3 nucleotides are TGCGCCAGCAGCTTGGTCGGGGGAGTTTTAAGGGACGAGCAGTACTTC.

On this clone: The junction differs from germline at one of its ends, possibly a read error. Other DNA sequences in the sample encode the same CDR3. This rearrangement joins TRBV6-5 to TRBJ1-1; 10 bases line up with TRBD1. This CDR3 is 15 amino acids long. Germline V gene sequence: CDR1 MNHEY, CDR2 SVGAGI. Here the CDR3 DNA reads TGTGCCAGCACCCGAAGGACAGGGGGGAACACTGAGGCTTTCTTT. Translated, it gives CASTRRTGGNTEAFF.

About this clone itself: One end of the junction varies from germline; a read error may be responsible. V gene TRBV7-9 combines with J gene TRBJ1-2; unclear D gene. The CDR3 has 12 amino acids. The germline V gene has CDR1 SEHNR and CDR2 FQNEAQ (reference sequence). The DNA for the CDR3 is TGTTCCAGCAGCTTATCGTCGTCCGGCTACACCTTC. Amino acid sequence: CSSSLSSSGYTF.

V and J are TRBV5-1 and TRBJ2-1; the D gene is possibly TRBD2 (6 bases). Trimming cost V 4 bases and J 0 bases, with 11 bases left between them. This CDR3 is built from 15 residues. CDR1 SGHRS and CDR2 YFSETQ come from the germline V gene. The CDR3 reads CASSPLGGSYNEQFF. CDR3 DNA sequence: TGCGCCAGCAGCCCCCTCGGGGGCTCCTACAATGAGCAGTTCTTC.

The CDR3 protein is CSATRNEQFF. The CDR3 DNA reads TGCAGTGCTACCAGAAATGAGCAGTTCTTC. This sequence joins TRBV20-1 and TRBJ2-1; the D is unclear. The CDR3 totals 10 residues. V gave up 4 bases and J gave up 7 bases, with 5 bases separating them. CDR1 is DFQATT, CDR2 SNEGSKA, per germline (reference sequence).

The rearrangement links TRBV18 to TRBJ1-2; D is undetermined. The CDR3 totals 13 residues. V lost 2 bases and J lost 9, with 13 bases in between. Germline V gene sequence: CDR1 KGHSH, CDR2 LQKENI. This CDR3 is CASSPTDSLSYTF. The DNA of the CDR3 is TGTGCCAGCTCACCAACGGACTCCCTTAGCTACACCTTC. The variable domain in full, with the rest retrieved from reference TRBV18 and TRBJ1-2, is NAGVMQNPRHLVRRRGQEARLRCSPMKGHSHVYWYRQLPEEGLKFMVYLQKENIIDESGMPKERFSAEFPKEGPSILRIQQVVRGDSAAYFCASSPTDSLSYTFGSGTRLTVV.

Of note for this clone: One end of the junction is discordant with germline, which a read error may explain. The chain has TRBV7-9 and TRBJ1-6, with 9 positions matching TRBD1. The CDR3 is 16 residues long. Germline values: CDR1 SEHNR, CDR2 FQNEAQ (reference sequence). CDR3: CSSSPQGAVYNSPLHF. The CDR3 region has the DNA TGTTCCAGCAGCCCACAGGGGGCGGTGTATAATTCACCCCTCCACTTT.

The chain is built from TRBV2 and TRBJ1-4; 8 bases line up with TRBD1. The CDR3 extends over 13 amino acids. CDR1 is SNHLY, CDR2 FYNNEI, per germline. J was trimmed by 5 bases and V by 10 bases; bases with no gene match: 6. This CDR3 reads CATRQGQNEKLFF. CDR3 bases: TGTGCCACCCGACAGGGGCAAAATGAAAAACTGTTTTTT.

The rearrangement joins TRBV29-1 to TRBJ1-4, with a tentative D call TRBD1 (5 bases). This CDR3 contains 13 residues. V was cut by 4 bases and J by 5 bases, with 11 bases left in between. Germline V CDR1 and CDR2: SQVTM, ANQGSEA. CDR3 sequence (DNA): TGCAGCGTTGTGTACGGGGGAAATGAAAAACTGTTTTTT. It codes for CSVVYGGNEKLFF.

V gene TRBV5-4 combines with J gene TRBJ2-7; a possible D gene is TRBD1 (6 bases). V dropped 0 bases and J dropped 3 bases, with 7 bases sitting between them. This CDR3 region has 13 residues. Germline lookup yields CDR1 SGHNT and CDR2 YYREEE (reference sequence). As DNA, the CDR3 is TGTGCCAGCAGCTTGGTAGGGGGCTACGAGCAGTACTTC. Amino acid sequence: CASSLVGGYEQYF.

This clone was found once. The V and J genes are TRBV5-5 and TRBJ2-5; no clear D gene. In germline, CDR1 is SGHKS, CDR2 YYEKEE (reference sequence). Trimming removed 10 bases at V and 4 bases at J, with 23 bases between. The CDR3 runs 15 residues. CDR3 sequence: CACSNRVSQGETQYF. The CDR3 nucleotides read TGTGCCTGCTCGAACAGAGTGTCTCAAGGAGAGACCCAGTACTTC.

This clone was counted a single time. The gene calls are TRBV9 and TRBJ2-2; maybe TRBD1 (6 bases). CDR1 and CDR2 from the germline V gene are SGDLS and YYNGEE. The CDR3 has 14 amino acids. V dropped 2 bases and J dropped 5 bases, with 10 bases sitting between them. The DNA of the CDR3 is TGTGCCAGCAGCGTGGGACAAGCGACCGGGGAGCTGTTTTTT. Translation gives CASSVGQATGELFF.

This clone is a singleton in its sample. The chain uses TRBV25-1 and TRBJ1-6; D is unresolved. Per the germline V gene, CDR1 is MGHDK and CDR2 is SYGVNS. The CDR3 totals 14 residues. V was shortened by 6 bases and J by 0 bases, with 6 bases between the two germline ends. Here the CDR3 reads CASSVSSYNSPLHF. In nucleotides, the CDR3 is TGTGCCAGCAGCGTGAGCTCCTATAATTCACCCCTCCACTTT.

J is TRBJ2-1 and V is TRBV9; TRBD2 aligns across 9 bases. V lost 3 bases and J lost 5; bases outside the gene matches: 12. Germline V gives CDR1 SGDLS, CDR2 YYNGEE. The CDR3 contains 17 residues. The CDR3: CASSATGGGAENNEQFF. CDR3 coding DNA: TGTGCCAGCAGCGCGACTGGCGGGGGGGCTGAGAACAATGAGCAGTTCTTC.

The chain couples TRBV5-1 to TRBJ2-1; 7 bases align to TRBD2. The germline V gene has CDR1 SGHRS and CDR2 YFSETQ. J gave up 5 bases and V 0 bases, and 5 bases lay outside the gene matches. CDR3 length: 15 residues. This CDR3 is CASSLATGTNNEQFF. The CDR3 nucleotides read TGCGCCAGCAGCTTGGCAACCGGGACTAACAATGAGCAGTTCTTC.

Details on this clone: One end of the junction varies from germline; a read error may be responsible. The V gene is TRBV7-7, the J gene TRBJ2-7; no clear D. The germline gives CDR1 SSHAT, CDR2 FNYEAQ (reference sequence). This CDR3 comprises 12 residues. The CDR3 DNA follows: TGTGCTAGCAGCCATAGCTCCTACGAGCAGTACTTC. Protein product: CASSHSSYEQYF.